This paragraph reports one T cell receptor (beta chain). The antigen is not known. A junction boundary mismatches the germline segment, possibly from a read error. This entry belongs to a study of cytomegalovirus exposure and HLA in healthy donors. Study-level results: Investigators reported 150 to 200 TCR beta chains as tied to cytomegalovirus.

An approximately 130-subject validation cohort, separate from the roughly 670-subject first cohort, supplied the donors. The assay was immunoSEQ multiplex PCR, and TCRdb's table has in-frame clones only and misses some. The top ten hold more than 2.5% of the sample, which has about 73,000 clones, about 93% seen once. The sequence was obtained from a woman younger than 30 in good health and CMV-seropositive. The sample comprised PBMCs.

CDR3 nucleotide sequence: TGTGCTAGCAGCCCCGGACTAGCGGGATCGGGGTACTACAATGAGCAGTTCTTC. This sequence encodes CASSPGLAGSGYYNEQFF. The chain carries TRBV7-7 and TRBJ2-1, with 12 bases identical to TRBD2. The CDR3 totals 18 residues. Germline V gene sequence: CDR1 SSHAT, CDR2 FNYEAQ (reference sequence).